Each of the 28 T cell receptor beta chains below was sequenced from the same sample in a study of regulatory T cells in long-lasting Graves disease. Sequencing libraries for TCR beta were prepared with iRepertoire HTBI primers and Arm-PCR of CDR3 regions. TCRdb reanalysed the multiplex PCR reads using MiXCR and keeps one entry per CDR3 protein. The table has under 450,000 distinct CDR3 sequences, about 16% seen once. Specified time point: newly diagnosed GD, antithyroid drugs for less than 3 months. The TCR library was made from RNA extracted from PBMCs. The sample also formed part of further work on T cells in Graves' hyperthyroidism and ophthalmopathy.

This specimen was peripheral blood mononuclear cells (PBMCs), taken at new diagnosis, from a patient treated with antithyroid drugs. These receptors originate from a woman aged 18-29 years with Graves disease.

For this clonotype: A much larger clone sits a single nucleotide away, making a read error possible. The CDR3 DNA follows: TGTGCCAGCAGTTACTTCCGGGGACAGGGTGAGCAGTCCTTC. Amino acid sequence: CASSYFRGQGEQSF. This sequence joins TRBV6-2 or TRBV6-3 and TRBJ2-1; 9 nucleotides agree with TRBD1. The CDR3 is 14 amino acids. CDR1 MNHEY and CDR2 SVGEGT come from the germline V gene.

This clonotype was recorded at least ten times. This chain connects TRBV3-1 to TRBJ1-3, with D perhaps matching TRBD1 (6 bases). V was pared by 1 base and J by 2 bases, with 6 bases between. This CDR3 is built from 14 residues. From germline, CDR1 is LGHDT and CDR2 YNNKEL (reference sequence). CDR3 amino acids: CASSQAGAGNTIYF. In DNA form, the CDR3 reads TGTGCCAGCAGCCAAGCAGGGGCTGGAAACACCATATATTTT.

As to this clonotype: Given a much more abundant clone one base away, this may be a read error. This chain joins TRBV11-1 and TRBJ2-7; perhaps D is TRBD1 or TRBD2 (5 bases each). The CDR3 covers 14 residues. Germline V gives CDR1 SGHAT, CDR2 FQDESV (reference sequence). The CDR3 nucleotides read TGTGCCAGCAGCTTCTCCAGTGTAGGGGACGAGCTGTACTTC. Translation: CASSFSSVGDELYF.

This clonotype has at least ten counts. The V and J genes are TRBV28 and TRBJ2-6, with unresolved D. The length of the CDR3 is 13 residues. The V end lost 5 bases, the J end lost 3 bases, and 5 bases lay between the germline ends. Germline V CDR1 and CDR2: MDHEN, SYDVKM. The CDR3 DNA sequence: TGTGCCAGCAGTCTACATGGGGCCAACGTCCTGACTTTC. Translated, it gives CASSLHGANVLTF.

The genes are TRBV20-1 and TRBJ2-2, with 8 bases aligning to TRBD1. Germline CDR1 is DFQATT and CDR2 is SNEGSKA (reference sequence). The CDR3 has 13 amino acids. V was pared by 6 bases and J by 7 bases, with 7 bases of the junction left unmatched. The CDR3 coding sequence is TGCAGTGCATCGGACAGGGCGGGCGGGGAGCTGTTTTTT. Protein sequence: CSASDRAGGELFF.

This clonotype came up a few times. The chain recombines TRBV6-2 or TRBV6-3 with TRBJ1-2, with D perhaps matching TRBD1 (6 bases). Germline lookup yields CDR1 MNHEY and CDR2 SVGEGT. Deletions cut 5 bases from V and 0 bases from J, with 19 bases between. This CDR3 contains 17 residues. CDR3: CASSAPPVTGANYGYTF. CDR3 DNA sequence: TGTGCCAGCAGTGCCCCCCCCGTGACAGGAGCTAACTATGGCTACACCTTC.

This clonotype was seen at least ten times. The chain joins TRBV7-3 to TRBJ2-3; 11 bases map to TRBD2. CDR1 is SGHTA, CDR2 FQGTGA, per germline. V lost 5 bases, J lost 1 base, and 5 bases stayed unmatched. The CDR3 loop spans 16 amino acids. The CDR3 DNA reads TGTGCCAGCAGCCCAGGGACTAGCGGCCGCACAGATACGCAGTATTTT. Its protein is CASSPGTSGRTDTQYF.

This clonotype was observed many times. V and J are TRBV5-1 and TRBJ2-7, with 7 bases that match TRBD1. V shed 4 bases, J shed 2 bases, and the junction held 6 bases outside the gene matches. The CDR3 has 14 amino acids. The germline gives CDR1 SGHRS, CDR2 YFSETQ. The CDR3 sequence is CASSPSGQTYEQYF. CDR3 in DNA: TGCGCCAGCAGCCCATCGGGACAGACCTACGAGCAGTACTTC.

This clonotype has more than one count but fewer than ten. This may come from a read error, since a much larger clone is one base off. DNA of the CDR3: TGTGCCAGCGGTGAGCGCGGAATCTATGGCTACACCTTC. This encodes CASGERGIYGYTF. The chain is built from TRBV2 and TRBJ1-2, with D unclear. This CDR3 is built from 13 residues. Germline assignment: CDR1 SNHLY and CDR2 FYNNEI.

V usage is TRBV5-5 and J usage is TRBJ1-6; D not resolved. Between the trimmed V and J ends, which lost 0 bases and 6 bases, there was a span of 10 bases. The CDR3 covers 15 residues. Per the germline V gene, CDR1 is SGHKS and CDR2 is YYEKEE (reference sequence). CDR3 loop: CASSLEWSVNSPLHF. CDR3 nucleotides: TGTGCCAGCAGCTTGGAATGGTCCGTTAATTCACCCCTCCACTTT.

This clonotype was found many times. The chain has TRBV28 and TRBJ1-6; maybe TRBD1 (5 bases). Germline CDR1 reads MDHEN; CDR2 reads SYDVKM. V lost 5 bases to trimming and J lost 7 bases, with 15 bases between them. CDR3 length: 15 amino acids. CDR3 coding DNA: TGTGCCAGCAGTGTAGTAGGGGACGGAAATTCACCCCTCCACTTT. This translates into CASSVVGDGNSPLHF.

The gene calls are TRBV24-1 and TRBJ2-3, with D unresolved. CDR3 length equals 14 residues. Germline V gene sequence: CDR1 KGHDR, CDR2 SFDVKD. V was pared by 3 bases and J by 2 bases, with 8 bases between. Here the CDR3 reads CATSDLTDTDTQYF. The CDR3 nucleotides read TGTGCCACCAGTGATCTAACGGACACAGATACGCAGTATTTT.

This clonotype was found a few times. The rearrangement links TRBV4-1 to TRBJ1-5, with a possible D match to TRBD1 (5 bases). Germline V lookup: CDR1 MGHRA, CDR2 YSYEKL. V lost 3 bases, J lost 0 bases, and 12 bases lay in between. This CDR3 region has 16 residues. Here the CDR3 DNA reads TGCGCCAGCAGCCAGGGGGGGACGGTTAGCAATCAGCCCCAGCATTTT. This translates into CASSQGGTVSNQPQHF.

This clonotype has at least ten counts. CDR3 in DNA: TGTGCCAGCATGTTGTCCTACGAGCAGTACTTC. Translation: CASMLSYEQYF. The chain carries TRBV2 and TRBJ2-7, with D hard to call. Germline V gene sequence: CDR1 SNHLY, CDR2 FYNNEI. The V gene lost 7 bases and the J gene lost 1 base, with 5 bases spanning the gap. This CDR3 is built from 11 residues.

Turning to this clonotype: A single base separates this from a much larger clone, so it may be a read error. The V and J genes are TRBV29-1 and TRBJ2-6, with D possibly being TRBD1 (6 bases). The CDR3 spans 16 residues. Germline loops: CDR1 SQVTM, CDR2 ANQGSEA. Trimming took off 8 bases at V and 11 bases at J, with 28 bases between the two ends. The CDR3 loop is CSQMELRGQTLDVLTF. CDR3 bases: TGCAGCCAGATGGAACTACGGGGACAAACGCTCGACGTCCTGACTTTC.

This clonotype was seen repeatedly, ten times or more. The V gene is TRBV5-5, the J gene TRBJ1-5, with a weak D call TRBD1 (5 bases). In germline, CDR1 is SGHKS, CDR2 YYEKEE (reference sequence). The germline V and J ends were trimmed by 2 bases and 4 bases, with 10 bases remaining between them. The CDR3 is 14 residues long. The chain's CDR3 is CASSLETENQPQHF. CDR3 coding DNA: TGTGCCAGCAGCTTAGAGACAGAAAATCAGCCCCAGCATTTT.

The chain carries TRBV5-1 and TRBJ1-6, with D possibly TRBD1 on 5 matching bases. The CDR3 runs 16 residues. V dropped 4 bases and J dropped 9 bases, with 20 bases sitting between them. From germline, CDR1 is SGHRS and CDR2 YFSETQ. Written as DNA, the CDR3 is TGCGCCAGCAGCCCCGAAGGACGGGGGAACGGTTCACCCCTCCACTTT. Translated: CASSPEGRGNGSPLHF.

This clonotype was seen a few times. The chain is built from TRBV12-3 or TRBV12-4 and TRBJ2-3, with D possibly being TRBD1 or TRBD2 (6 bases each). CDR3 length: 13 residues. The V end lost 9 bases, the J end lost 8 bases, and 18 bases lay between the germline ends. Here the CDR3 DNA reads TGTGCCAGTCAACCGGGGGCGCTAGGTACGCAGTATTTT. Its translation is CASQPGALGTQYF.

This clonotype has at least ten counts. The V call is TRBV20-1, the J call TRBJ2-3, with 9 bases fitting TRBD2. Germline loops: CDR1 DFQATT, CDR2 SNEGSKA (reference sequence). V trimming: 3 bases; J trimming: 2 bases; junction bases outside the gene matches: 12. CDR3 length: 17 residues. Written as DNA, the CDR3 is TGCAGTGCTAGGTCCCTCCCCGCTAGCGGGATCACAGATACGCAGTATTTT. It specifies CSARSLPASGITDTQYF.

In this sample, this clonotype turned up many times. This sequence joins TRBV5-1 and TRBJ2-3, with D perhaps TRBD1 or TRBD2 (6 bases each). CDR3 length: 14 residues. Per germline, CDR1 SGHRS and CDR2 YFSETQ. Deletions cut 9 bases from V and 0 bases from J, with 14 bases between. CDR3 amino acids: CATQTGASTDTQYF. The CDR3 nucleotides read TGCGCCACCCAAACGGGGGCTAGCACAGATACGCAGTATTTT.

The sample holds a few counts of this clonotype. The CDR3 spells CASSYRTRLSGANVLTF. In nucleotides, the CDR3 is TGTGCCAGCAGTTACAGGACCCGACTCTCTGGGGCCAACGTCCTGACTTTC. The V call is TRBV2, the J call TRBJ2-6; TRBD1 is a possible D gene (5 bases). Trimming removed 5 bases at V and 0 bases at J, with 14 bases between. The CDR3 runs 17 residues. The germline V gene encodes CDR1 SNHLY and CDR2 FYNNEI.

This clonotype was detected a few times. The rearrangement links TRBV27 to TRBJ2-3; possible D gene TRBD1, 6 bases. CDR3 length equals 13 residues. V was shortened by 4 bases and J by 6 bases, with 11 bases between the two germline ends. CDR1 and CDR2 from the germline V gene are MNHEY and SMNVEV (reference sequence). The DNA of the CDR3 is TGTGCCAGCAGTTCCAGGGGAGTTGATACGCAGTATTTT. As protein: CASSSRGVDTQYF.

At least ten counts were recorded for this clonotype. This rearrangement joins TRBV7-3 to TRBJ2-1; TRBD2 matches at 8 bases. The CDR3 is 13 residues long. Trimming at V came to 3 bases and at J to 7 bases, leaving 2 bases not matched to a gene. CDR1 is SGHTA, CDR2 FQGTGA, per germline. CDR3 bases: TGTGCCAGCAGCTTCGAGCGGGAGAATGAGCAGTTCTTC. Protein: CASSFERENEQFF.

To note about this clonotype: Given the absence of the conserved phenylalanine or tryptophan at the CDR3 end, a read error is likely. The J gene is TRBJ1-1, the V gene TRBV28, with D maybe TRBD1 (5 bases). Looked up from germline, CDR1 is MDHEN and CDR2 is SYDVKM. CDR3 length equals 15 residues. V was trimmed by 7 bases and J by 1 base, leaving 16 bases between them. Here the CDR3 reads CASITDTSWNTEAFL. The DNA of the CDR3 is TGTGCCAGCATAACGGACACCTCTTGGAACACTGAAGCTTTCCTT.

The chain's CDR3 is CASRPTGWGQPQHF. The CDR3 DNA is TGTGCCAGCCGTCCGACAGGGTGGGGTCAGCCCCAGCATTTT. J is TRBJ1-5 and V is TRBV2; TRBD1 aligns across 7 bases. Germline V lookup: CDR1 SNHLY, CDR2 FYNNEI. The CDR3 consists of 14 residues. V gave up 8 bases and J gave up 6 bases; unmatched junction bases: 10. The full variable domain, completed using reference TRBV2 and TRBJ1-5, is EPEVTQTPSHQVTQMGQEVILRCVPISNHLYFYWYRQILGQKVEFLVSFYNNEISEKSEIFDDQFSVERPDGSNFTLKIRSTKLEDSAMYFCASRPTGWGQPQHFGDGTRLSIL.

This clonotype appeared many times. V is TRBV20-1 and J is TRBJ1-6; 7 bases agree with TRBD1. The germline gives CDR1 DFQATT, CDR2 SNEGSKA (reference sequence). The CDR3 is 15 residues long. Unmatched junction bases numbered 11, after V lost 3 bases and J lost 9 bases. The CDR3 is CSASVRQGPSSPLHF. CDR3 coding DNA: TGCAGTGCTAGTGTGAGACAGGGCCCGTCTTCACCCCTCCACTTT.

This clonotype came up many times. The chain combines TRBV7-9 with TRBJ2-1, with 11 bases identical to TRBD2. From germline, CDR1 is SEHNR and CDR2 FQNEAQ (reference sequence). The length of the CDR3 is 19 residues. The V gene end was trimmed by 4 bases and the J gene end by 0 bases; junction bases not matched to a gene: 11. This CDR3 reads CASSSLGLAGGISYNEQFF. The CDR3 bases are TGTGCCAGCAGCTCCTTAGGCCTAGCGGGAGGCATCTCCTACAATGAGCAGTTCTTC.

In its sample, this clonotype was seen many times. The chain carries TRBV2 and TRBJ2-1; TRBD2 aligns across 13 bases. V gave up 6 bases and J gave up 9 bases; unmatched junction bases: 5. Looked up from germline, CDR1 is SNHLY and CDR2 is FYNNEI. The CDR3 loop spans 14 amino acids. The CDR3, as DNA: TGTGCCAGCAGCGGACTAGCGGGGGTCGGTGAGCAGTTCTTC. It codes for CASSGLAGVGEQFF.